The 21 T cell receptor beta chains listed next were all sequenced from one sample in a study of cytomegalovirus exposure and HLA in healthy donors. The PCR made use of 60 Vbeta and 13 Jbeta primers. TCRdb's copy holds only in-frame clones and misses some; the assay was immunoSEQ multiplex PCR. The data show under 200,000 clones, around 77% seen once. The sequenced sample consisted of PBMCs. Receptors were obtained from a man aged 60 to 69 in good health and CMV-seronegative.

Notes on this clone: A junction boundary mismatches the germline segment, possibly from a read error. V and J are TRBV5-1 and TRBJ1-2; 10 nucleotides match TRBD1. This CDR3 contains 15 residues. The germline CDR1 and CDR2 sequences are SGHRS and YFSETQ. The CDR3 region is CASSKGQGTIEGYPF. CDR3 DNA sequence: TGCGCCAGCAGCAAGGGACAGGGGACGATAGAAGGCTACCCCTTC.

J is TRBJ1-4 and V is TRBV30, with TRBD1 matching over 10 bases. V shed 2 bases, J shed 4 bases, and the junction held 4 bases outside the gene matches. Germline V gene sequence: CDR1 GTSNPN, CDR2 SVGIG (reference sequence). The CDR3 runs 15 residues. The CDR3 spells CAWSTRDRGNEKLFF. CDR3 nucleotides: TGTGCCTGGAGTACTCGGGACAGGGGTAATGAAAAACTGTTTTTT.

This chain uses TRBV5-8 with TRBJ1-4, with D possibly TRBD1 on 5 matching bases. V was trimmed by 4 bases and J by 6 bases, leaving 13 bases between them. Germline loops: CDR1 SGHTS, CDR2 YDEGEE. This CDR3 spans 14 amino acids. CDR3 sequence reads: CASSRNTGHEKLFF. Here the CDR3 DNA reads TGTGCCAGCAGCCGGAACACAGGACATGAAAAACTGTTTTTT.

For this clone: Compared with germline, one end of the junction differs, possibly owing to a read error. J is TRBJ2-7 and V is TRBV7-9, with D perhaps matching TRBD1 (5 bases). CDR3 length: 12 amino acids. Germline assignment: CDR1 SEHNR and CDR2 FQNEAQ (reference sequence). The chain's CDR3 is CSSSDGAVEQYF. Written as DNA, the CDR3 is TGTTCCAGCAGCGATGGGGCGGTAGAGCAGTACTTC.

This clone was found once. The chain combines TRBV6-1 with TRBJ1-5; the D gene is possibly TRBD1 (6 bases). This CDR3 region has 14 residues. The V gene lost 2 bases and the J gene lost 7 bases, with 12 bases spanning the gap. Germline CDR1 is MNHNS and CDR2 is SASEGT. CDR3 in DNA: TGTGCCAGCAGTGAACGGGGCAGGGGACAGCCCCAGCATTTT. Its protein is CASSERGRGQPQHF.

V usage is TRBV5-4 and J usage is TRBJ2-7, with 9 bases identical to TRBD1. V shed 4 bases and J 6 bases; nucleotides not matched to a gene: 5. The CDR3 contains 13 residues. Germline CDR1 reads SGHNT; CDR2 reads YYREEE (reference sequence). The DNA for the CDR3 is TGTGCCAGCAGCCGGGACAGGGCCCTCGAGCAGTACTTC. Its protein is CASSRDRALEQYF.

The chain employs TRBV5-1 and TRBJ2-7; TRBD1 matches 9 bases. The CDR3 covers 16 residues. Germline CDR1 and CDR2: SGHRS and YFSETQ. The junction had 10 bases not matched to a gene; V was cut back by 3 bases and J by 3 bases. CDR3 DNA: TGCGCCAGCAGCTCAATTGACAGGGGGAACTTCTACGAGCAGTACTTC. Amino acids: CASSSIDRGNFYEQYF.

The chain has TRBV28 and TRBJ2-7, with D possibly TRBD2 on 6 matching bases. V was shortened by 2 bases and J by 3 bases, with 14 bases between the two germline ends. Germline CDR1 reads MDHEN; CDR2 reads SYDVKM. The CDR3 is 15 residues long. The CDR3 nucleotides read TGTGCCAGCAGTTTAAGCCCCCAGACTAGCTACGAGCAGTACTTC. Protein: CASSLSPQTSYEQYF.

The V gene is TRBV2, the J gene TRBJ2-7; a weak D match, TRBD2 (6 bases). The V end lost 6 bases, the J end lost 1 base, and 7 bases lay between the germline ends. This CDR3 region has 12 residues. Germline CDR1 and CDR2: SNHLY and FYNNEI. The CDR3 loop is CASRGTSYEQYF. The CDR3 nucleotides read TGTGCCAGCAGGGGGACTTCCTACGAGCAGTACTTC.

This clone was seen only a few times. This chain joins TRBV6-5 and TRBJ2-1, with 9 bases that match TRBD2. The CDR3 totals 15 residues. V was clipped by 5 bases and J by 7 bases; unmatched bases: 9. The germline V gene encodes CDR1 MNHEY and CDR2 SVGAGI. This CDR3 reads CASSALSGSQNEQFF. The DNA for the CDR3 is TGTGCCAGCAGTGCCCTTAGCGGGAGCCAGAATGAGCAGTTCTTC.

V gene TRBV5-4 combines with J gene TRBJ2-2; 11 bases agree with TRBD2. This CDR3 is built from 16 residues. The junction had 7 bases not matched to a gene; V was cut back by 5 bases and J by 4 bases. Germline V gene data show CDR1 as SGHNT and CDR2 as YYREEE (reference sequence). The CDR3 DNA follows: TGTGCCAGCAGTCACCCGACTAGCGGGATCACCGGGGAGCTGTTTTTT. Translating gives CASSHPTSGITGELFF.

The chain recombines TRBV11-2 with TRBJ2-2; a weak D match, TRBD1 (6 bases). The V and J ends lost 4 bases and 0 bases respectively, with 12 bases between them. The germline gives CDR1 SGHAT, CDR2 FQNNGV. This CDR3 is 16 amino acids long. The CDR3 sequence: CASSSAGTTNTGELFF. CDR3 coding DNA: TGTGCCAGCAGCTCAGCCGGGACAACGAACACCGGGGAGCTGTTTTTT.

This clone showed up just a few times. V is TRBV9 and J is TRBJ2-1; D perhaps matches TRBD2 (6 bases). V lost 4 bases to trimming and J lost 15 bases, with 17 bases between them. Germline values: CDR1 SGDLS, CDR2 YYNGEE. This CDR3 is built from 12 residues. DNA of the CDR3: TGTGCCAGCAGCCCGGGACTGAGCCCTCCGTTCTTC. Protein product: CASSPGLSPPFF.

V is TRBV28 and J is TRBJ1-2, with D possibly TRBD1 on 6 matching bases. The CDR3 consists of 13 residues. The germline V gene encodes CDR1 MDHEN and CDR2 SYDVKM. V was trimmed by 6 bases and J by 5 bases, leaving 13 bases between them. The CDR3 nucleotides are TGTGCCAGCAGATCTTCTACAGGGTATGGCTACACCTTC. Translation: CASRSSTGYGYTF.

The chain is built from TRBV4-1 and TRBJ2-1, with TRBD2 matching over 11 bases. This CDR3 comprises 16 residues. Germline lookup yields CDR1 MGHRA and CDR2 YSYEKL. Unmatched junction bases numbered 7, after V lost 2 bases and J lost 7 bases. The CDR3 loop is CASSQLAGGRSNEQFF. The CDR3 DNA follows: TGCGCCAGCAGCCAACTAGCGGGAGGCCGATCAAATGAGCAGTTCTTC.

The V call is TRBV29-1, the J call TRBJ2-2, with D possibly matching TRBD1 (5 bases). Trimming left V 4 bases short and J 4 bases short, with 13 bases between. Germline-derived CDR1 and CDR2 are SQVTM and ANQGSEA. There are 14 residues in the CDR3. Here the CDR3 reads CSVVVRVGTGELFF. The DNA for the CDR3 is TGCAGCGTTGTGGTCAGGGTTGGCACCGGGGAGCTGTTTTTT.

As to this clone: One end of the junction fails to match germline, which may point to a read error. The chain recombines TRBV7-6 with TRBJ1-5; D not certain. Germline CDR1 and CDR2: SGHVS and FNYEAQ. CDR3 length: 14 residues. The CDR3 spells CASSFSSGFQAQNF. For the CDR3, the DNA is TGTGCCAGCAGCTTTTCCTCGGGGTTCCAAGCCCAGAATTTT.

V and J are TRBV5-4 and TRBJ1-5, with 8 bases identical to TRBD1. Germline values: CDR1 SGHNT, CDR2 YYREEE (reference sequence). The length of the CDR3 is 16 residues. Trimming removed 0 bases from V and 2 bases from J; junction bases left unmatched: 4. CDR3 amino acids: CASSLDLGQGNQPQHF. Here the CDR3 DNA reads TGTGCCAGCAGCTTGGATTTGGGACAGGGCAATCAGCCCCAGCATTTT.

The J gene is TRBJ2-7, the V gene TRBV27; TRBD1 agrees at 8 bases. This CDR3 has 16 residues. The germline V gene encodes CDR1 MNHEY and CDR2 SMNVEV (reference sequence). Trimming took 6 bases from V and 3 from J; bases not matched to a gene: 13. In DNA form, the CDR3 reads TGTGCCAGCAGCACTCCTCCCGGGACAGGACACTACGAGCAGTACTTC. It codes for CASSTPPGTGHYEQYF.

The chain links TRBV7-9 to TRBJ1-5; D unresolved. Germline values: CDR1 SEHNR, CDR2 FQNEAQ (reference sequence). This CDR3 region has 15 residues. Trimming removed 4 bases from V and 1 base from J, with 11 bases in between. CDR3 protein: CASSSGTGSNQPQHF. The CDR3 DNA sequence: TGTGCCAGCAGCTCAGGAACGGGAAGCAATCAGCCCCAGCATTTT.

V usage is TRBV5-1 and J usage is TRBJ2-3; D is undetermined. The germline gives CDR1 SGHRS, CDR2 YFSETQ. V lost 4 bases to trimming and J lost 0 bases, with 9 bases between them. The CDR3 consists of 14 residues. Here the CDR3 DNA reads TGCGCCAGCAGCGTTATCCCTAGCACAGATACGCAGTATTTT. It is translated as CASSVIPSTDTQYF. The complete variable domain, with remaining parts taken from reference TRBV5-1 and TRBJ2-3, reads KAGVTQTPRYLIKTRGQQVTLSCSPISGHRSVSWYQQTPGQGLQFLFEYFSETQRNKGNFPGRFSGRQFSNSRSEMNVSTLELGDSALYLCASSVIPSTDTQYFGPGTRLTVL.